This T cell receptor (beta chain) was identified during a study of T-cell memory formation after mild COVID-19. Overall study: Among the donors, TCR clusters were largely specific to each donor.

There are a few counts of this clonotype. What it binds is unknown. Findings and caveats of the study: Memory from before infection featured some responding clones, which suggests cross-reactive memory joined. Mostly located in CM and EM were contracting CD4+ clones, with contracting CD8+ clones located in EMRA.

5'RACE with constant-segment primers built TCRalpha and TCRbeta cDNA libraries with UMIs. TCRdb reprocessed the 5' RACE reads via MiXCR and lists one record per CDR3 protein. Among fewer than 650,000 distinct CDR3 sequences listed, about a fifth were seen once. Germline V gene lookup returns CDR1 LNHDA and CDR2 SQIVND (reference sequence). CDR3 length equals 12 residues. The V end was cut by 8 bases, the J end by 6 bases, with 13 bases between. This clonotype originated in an adult woman who had mild COVID-19 (a few samples of this study predate the infection). Cell type and time point are not known. The specimen sequenced was PBMCs or a T cell subset sorted from them (not recorded which). The chain combines TRBV19 with TRBJ1-1; weak D call: TRBD1 (5 bases). The CDR3 loop reads CASGGEGAEAFF. For the CDR3, the DNA is TGTGCCAGTGGGGGGGAGGGTGCTGAAGCTTTCTTT.